What follows are 28 T cell receptor beta chains derived from one specimen sequenced in a study of blood T cell repertoires in COVID-19. Some clones are missing from TCRdb's copy, which holds only in-frame ones; the method was immunoSEQ multiplex PCR. The sample includes 150,000 to 200,000 clones, over 80% of them seen just once. The source material was peripheral blood. The receptors shown here come from a woman in her 70s with COVID-19, enrolled during active disease.

The genes are TRBV28 and TRBJ2-3; 14 bases map to TRBD2. Germline V gene sequence: CDR1 MDHEN, CDR2 SYDVKM. Losses at the gene ends were 4 bases for V and 2 bases for J; bases not matched to a gene: 5. There are 17 residues in the CDR3. CDR3 amino acids: CASSSWTSGRTTDTQYF. The CDR3 DNA is TGTGCCAGCAGTTCTTGGACTAGCGGGAGGACCACAGATACGCAGTATTTT.

This clone turned up a few times. The J gene is TRBJ2-7, the V gene TRBV5-4; D may be TRBD2 (6 bases). V lost 4 bases, J lost 3 bases, and 14 bases lay in between. The V gene's germline CDR1 is SGHNT and CDR2 YYREEE (reference sequence). This CDR3 region has 14 residues. The CDR3 spells CASSPGGISYEQYF. CDR3 DNA: TGTGCCAGCAGCCCCGGCGGGATCAGCTACGAGCAGTACTTC.

The V gene is TRBV5-1, the J gene TRBJ2-1; perhaps TRBD1 as D (6 bases). The CDR3 loop spans 13 amino acids. V was pared by 5 bases and J by 5 bases, with 11 bases between. Germline CDR1 SGHRS, CDR2 YFSETQ. This CDR3 is CASRRTVNNEQFF. The DNA for the CDR3 is TGCGCCAGCAGGAGGACAGTTAACAATGAGCAGTTCTTC. The variable domain in full, completed from reference TRBV5-1 and TRBJ2-1, reads KAGVTQTPRYLIKTRGQQVTLSCSPISGHRSVSWYQQTPGQGLQFLFEYFSETQRNKGNFPGRFSGRQFSNSRSEMNVSTLELGDSALYLCASRRTVNNEQFFGPGTRLTVL.

The CDR3 loop is CASSPNGYEQYF. The CDR3 nucleotides read TGTGCCAGCTCACCAAACGGCTACGAGCAGTACTTC. The chain combines TRBV18 with TRBJ2-7; no reliable D call. V was trimmed by 2 bases and J by 3 bases, leaving 5 bases between them. This CDR3 contains 12 residues. In germline, CDR1 is KGHSH, CDR2 LQKENI.

The CDR3 DNA reads as TGTGCCAGCGGGGGTGTGAGGACAGCCATTAGTGGGGCCAACGTCCTGACTTTC. Protein: CASGGVRTAISGANVLTF. This sequence joins TRBV28 and TRBJ2-6; tentatively, D is TRBD1 (6 bases). The germline V gene has CDR1 MDHEN and CDR2 SYDVKM. The CDR3 runs to 18 residues. V was cut by 8 bases and J by 3 bases, with 23 bases left in between.

V and J are TRBV12-3 or TRBV12-4 and TRBJ2-5; perhaps TRBD2 as D (6 bases). V was pared by 8 bases and J by 1 base, with 11 bases between. This CDR3 region has 13 residues. The CDR3 DNA follows: TGTGCCAGCGGTCCCGGGAGCCAAGAGACCCAGTACTTC. Amino acid sequence: CASGPGSQETQYF.

The chain couples TRBV2 to TRBJ2-2; 10 bases fit TRBD2. The CDR3 is made up of 18 amino acids. Germline CDR1 SNHLY, CDR2 FYNNEI. Germline trimming cut 7 bases from V and 7 bases from J; bases unmatched to any gene: 18. The CDR3 region has the DNA TGTGCCAGCAACCAAAGGCCCCCTTCCGGGACTAGCGTCGGGGAGCTGTTTTTT. Translating gives CASNQRPPSGTSVGELFF.

The rearrangement uses TRBV4-1 and TRBJ2-2, with TRBD1 matching 9 bases. The V and J ends lost 2 bases and 7 bases, in that order; junction bases with no gene match: 8. Germline V gives CDR1 MGHRA, CDR2 YSYEKL. The CDR3 has 16 amino acids. The CDR3 protein is CASSQPYGQGFGELFF. CDR3 DNA sequence: TGCGCCAGCAGCCAACCCTATGGACAGGGGTTCGGGGAGCTGTTTTTT.

V and J are TRBV19 and TRBJ2-7, with TRBD2 as a possible D gene (6 bases). CDR3 length: 11 residues. Germline CDR1 is LNHDA and CDR2 is SQIVND (reference sequence). V was clipped by 10 bases and J by 9 bases, with 16 bases between them. The CDR3 DNA sequence: TGTGCCACCTCCTGGGTGGGACTGCAGTACTTC. Its translation is CATSWVGLQYF.

The chain has TRBV19 and TRBJ2-5; maybe TRBD1 (7 bases). Trimming removed 8 bases at V and 5 bases at J, with 15 bases between. This CDR3 has 13 residues. Looked up from germline, CDR1 is LNHDA and CDR2 is SQIVND (reference sequence). CDR3 protein: CASRGTDTETQYF. In DNA, the CDR3 is TGTGCCAGTCGGGGGACAGACACGGAGACCCAGTACTTC.

The chain employs TRBV5-6 and TRBJ2-3; D is ambiguous. Germline values: CDR1 SGHDT, CDR2 YYEEEE. V was clipped by 0 bases and J by 0 bases, with 8 bases between them. CDR3 length: 15 residues. For the CDR3, the DNA is TGTGCCAGCAGCTTGGGCGTTTCTAGCACAGATACGCAGTATTTT. Protein sequence: CASSLGVSSTDTQYF.

V and J are TRBV6-5 and TRBJ1-1, with TRBD1 as a possible D gene (6 bases). The CDR3 sequence is 11 residues long. V lost 8 bases to trimming and J lost 7 bases, with 11 bases between them. The germline V gene has CDR1 MNHEY and CDR2 SVGAGI. The CDR3 DNA follows: TGTGCCAGCCTCGACAGGAGTGAAGCTTTCTTT. Protein sequence: CASLDRSEAFF.

The chain employs TRBV7-3 and TRBJ2-1, with TRBD2 as a possible D gene (6 bases). V lost 5 bases, J lost 7 bases, and 27 bases lay in between. Per the germline V gene, CDR1 is SGHTA and CDR2 is FQGTGA. This CDR3 comprises 18 residues. The CDR3 DNA is TGTGCCAGCAGCCAGAGTGAAGCGGGTTCGGCTATTAGAAATGAGCAGTTCTTC. Translation gives CASSQSEAGSAIRNEQFF.

The genes are TRBV29-1 and TRBJ1-1; D not certain. Germline CDR1 is SQVTM and CDR2 is ANQGSEA. Trimming took off 4 bases at V and 1 base at J, with 7 bases between the two ends. CDR3 size: 12 residues. This chain's CDR3 is CSVGSQNTEAFF. CDR3 coding DNA: TGCAGCGTTGGAAGCCAGAACACTGAAGCTTTCTTT.

The chain uses TRBV27 and TRBJ1-6, with 8 bases lining up with TRBD1. With V trimmed by 5 bases and J by 7 bases, 16 bases remained unmatched. Per germline, CDR1 MNHEY and CDR2 SMNVEV (reference sequence). The CDR3 runs to 18 residues. In nucleotides, the CDR3 is TGTGCCAGCAGTAATCGACAGGGGAGCGTTCCTTTAAATTCACCCCTCCACTTT. It translates to CASSNRQGSVPLNSPLHF.

This rearrangement joins TRBV9 to TRBJ2-1; D might be TRBD2 (5 bases). Germline V CDR1 and CDR2: SGDLS, YYNGEE. V was cut by 1 base and J by 9 bases, with 23 bases left in between. The CDR3 contains 17 residues. Here the CDR3 reads CASSVTPLGRTYGEQFF. The CDR3 DNA reads as TGTGCCAGCAGCGTAACCCCGCTCGGACGGACTTATGGTGAGCAGTTCTTC.

This chain uses TRBV5-1 with TRBJ2-1; 8 bases map to TRBD2. Unmatched junction bases numbered 5, after V lost 2 bases and J lost 4 bases. Germline CDR1 and CDR2: SGHRS and YFSETQ. The CDR3 totals 15 residues. The CDR3 spells CASSFSGIGYNEQFF. CDR3 in DNA: TGCGCCAGCAGCTTTAGCGGGATTGGATACAATGAGCAGTTCTTC.

The rearrangement links TRBV5-1 to TRBJ1-3; possible D gene TRBD1, 5 bases. Deletions cut 3 bases from V and 2 bases from J, with 15 bases between. This CDR3 comprises 16 residues. The V gene's germline CDR1 is SGHRS and CDR2 YFSETQ. The CDR3 reads CASSYESPGAGNTIYF. DNA for the CDR3: TGCGCCAGCAGCTACGAATCCCCGGGGGCTGGAAACACCATATATTTT.

The chain has TRBV15 and TRBJ1-4; TRBD1 agrees at 8 bases. The CDR3 consists of 16 residues. V was pared by 5 bases and J by 3 bases, with 8 bases of the junction left unmatched. Germline CDR1 reads LNHNV; CDR2 reads YYDKDF (reference sequence). The CDR3 region has the DNA TGTGCCACCAGCGGGCAGCGGACAGGGCCTAATGAAAAACTGTTTTTT. This encodes CATSGQRTGPNEKLFF. The full variable domain, rest sourced from reference TRBV15 and TRBJ1-4, is DAMVIQNPRYQVTQFGKPVTLSCSQTLNHNVMYWYQQKSSQAPKLLFHYYDKDFNNEADTPDNFQSRRPNTSFCFLDIRSPGLGDTAMYLCATSGQRTGPNEKLFFGSGTQLSVL.

The chain joins TRBV28 to TRBJ1-6, with 11 nucleotides matching TRBD1. This CDR3 is 17 amino acids long. Trimming cost V 6 bases and J 3 bases; bases outside gene matches: 7. CDR1 is MDHEN and CDR2 is SYDVKM in the germline V gene. As DNA, the CDR3 is TGTGCCAGCAGCCGTGGGACAGGGGGATTCTATAATTCACCCCTCCACTTT. Translated, it gives CASSRGTGGFYNSPLHF.

V usage is TRBV5-5 and J usage is TRBJ2-7; 11 bases fit TRBD1. V trimming: 0 bases; J trimming: 2 bases; junction bases outside the gene matches: 7. CDR1 SGHKS and CDR2 YYEKEE come from the germline V gene (reference sequence). The CDR3 spans 17 residues. CDR3 amino acids: CASSLGRDRGVPYEQYF. CDR3 nucleotides: TGTGCCAGCAGCTTGGGCCGGGACAGGGGGGTTCCCTACGAGCAGTACTTC.

J is TRBJ2-4 and V is TRBV27; D possibly corresponds to TRBD1 (6 bases). V lost 5 bases and J 3 bases, leaving 11 bases between the germline ends. The CDR3 runs to 14 residues. CDR1 MNHEY and CDR2 SMNVEV come from the germline V gene (reference sequence). This CDR3 reads CASSPDRVKNIQYF. In DNA, the CDR3 is TGTGCCAGCAGTCCGGACAGAGTCAAAAACATTCAGTACTTC.

The chain employs TRBV11-2 and TRBJ2-5, with 9 bases that match TRBD1. Germline V gene sequence: CDR1 SGHAT, CDR2 FQNNGV. The CDR3 has 15 amino acids. Germline trimming cut 5 bases from V and 5 bases from J; bases unmatched to any gene: 9. CDR3 nucleotides: TGTGCCAGCAGCGTAGGACAGGGGCGGAGGGAGACCCAGTACTTC. Its translation: CASSVGQGRRETQYF.

This clone has a single count. The rearrangement joins TRBV12-5 to TRBJ1-1; the D is unclear. Germline V CDR1 and CDR2: LGHNT, FRNRAP. The V and J ends lost 2 bases and 1 base respectively, with 5 bases between them. The CDR3 spans 13 residues. The chain's CDR3 is CASGLRENTEAFF. CDR3 in DNA: TGTGCTAGTGGTTTGCGGGAGAACACTGAAGCTTTCTTT. Using reference TRBV12-5 and TRBJ1-1 for the parts outside the CDR3, the full variable domain is DARVTQTPRHKVTEMGQEVTMRCQPILGHNTVFWYRQTMMQGLELLAYFRNRAPLDDSGMPKDRFSAEMPDATLATLKIQPSEPRDSAVYFCASGLRENTEAFFGQGTRLTVV.

The rearrangement joins TRBV5-5 to TRBJ1-5; D is ambiguous. The V end was cut by 0 bases, the J end by 3 bases, with 7 bases between. Germline V gene data show CDR1 as SGHKS and CDR2 as YYEKEE (reference sequence). CDR3 length: 14 residues. CDR3: CASSLVADNQPQHF. The CDR3, as DNA: TGTGCCAGCAGCTTGGTGGCAGACAATCAGCCCCAGCATTTT.

The chain links TRBV6-1 to TRBJ2-7, with a possible D match to TRBD2 (6 bases). This CDR3 spans 15 amino acids. From germline, CDR1 is MNHNS and CDR2 SASEGT. V lost 1 base to trimming and J lost 5 bases, with 15 bases between them. Written as DNA, the CDR3 is TGTGCCAGCAGTGAAGGTGGGACTGGAAAGAACGAGCAGTACTTC. It specifies CASSEGGTGKNEQYF.

Concerning this clone: This same CDR3 is encoded by further DNA sequences in the sample. The chain couples TRBV5-1 to TRBJ2-3; TRBD2 matches at 10 bases. V lost 2 bases, J lost 0 bases, and 0 bases stayed unmatched. CDR1 is SGHRS and CDR2 is YFSETQ in the germline V gene. The CDR3 runs to 15 residues. CDR3 in DNA: TGCGCCAGCAGCTTACTAGCGGGAAGCACAGATACGCAGTATTTT. As protein: CASSLLAGSTDTQYF.

V gene TRBV5-1 combines with J gene TRBJ1-3; the match to TRBD1 covers 10 bases. This CDR3 has 18 amino acids. Losses at the gene ends were 7 bases for V and 0 bases for J; bases not matched to a gene: 13. The germline CDR1 and CDR2 sequences are SGHRS and YFSETQ. The CDR3 loop is CASAATGTGASSGNTIYF. The CDR3 DNA sequence: TGCGCCAGCGCCGCCACCGGGACAGGGGCTTCCTCTGGAAACACCATATATTTT. Full variable domain (rest looked up from reference TRBV5-1 and TRBJ1-3): KAGVTQTPRYLIKTRGQQVTLSCSPISGHRSVSWYQQTPGQGLQFLFEYFSETQRNKGNFPGRFSGRQFSNSRSEMNVSTLELGDSALYLCASAATGTGASSGNTIYFGEGSWLTVV.